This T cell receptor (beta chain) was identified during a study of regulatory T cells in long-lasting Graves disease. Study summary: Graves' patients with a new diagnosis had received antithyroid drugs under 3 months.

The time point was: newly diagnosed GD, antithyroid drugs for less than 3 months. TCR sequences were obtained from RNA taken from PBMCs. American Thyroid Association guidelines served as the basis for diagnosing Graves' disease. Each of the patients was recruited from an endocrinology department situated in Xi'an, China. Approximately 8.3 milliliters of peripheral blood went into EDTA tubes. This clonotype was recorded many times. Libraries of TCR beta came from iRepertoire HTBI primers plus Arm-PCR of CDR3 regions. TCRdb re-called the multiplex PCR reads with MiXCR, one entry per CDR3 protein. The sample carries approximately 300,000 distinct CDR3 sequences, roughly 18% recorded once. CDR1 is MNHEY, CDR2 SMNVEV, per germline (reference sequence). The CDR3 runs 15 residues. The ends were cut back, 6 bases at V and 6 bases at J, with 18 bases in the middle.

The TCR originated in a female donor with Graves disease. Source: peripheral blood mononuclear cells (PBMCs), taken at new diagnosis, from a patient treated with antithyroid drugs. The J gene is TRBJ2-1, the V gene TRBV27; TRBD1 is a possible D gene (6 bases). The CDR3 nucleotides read TGTGCCAGCAGCCCAAACAGCCTAGGGGGCAATGAGCAGTTCTTC. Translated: CASSPNSLGGNEQFF.